Following are 11 T cell receptor beta chains from one sample sequenced in a study of blood T cell repertoires in COVID-19. Measured with immunoSEQ multiplex PCR; TCRdb has only the in-frame clones, and not every one. The sample has 9,000 to 10,000 clones, roughly 79% seen once; the top ten hold 30% to 45%. Input material: peripheral blood. All receptors derive from a human donor in a cohort sampled during active COVID-19.

V and J are TRBV6-1 and TRBJ1-5; 7 nucleotides match TRBD1. The CDR3 contains 18 residues. CDR1 is MNHNS, CDR2 SASEGT, per germline. V was pared by 1 base and J by 2 bases, with 11 bases of the junction left unmatched. Written as DNA, the CDR3 is TGTGCCAGCAGTGAAGAGGGGGCAGGGAGAATGGGCAATCAGCCCCAGCATTTT. It is translated as CASSEEGAGRMGNQPQHF.

V gene TRBV5-5 combines with J gene TRBJ2-7; 8 positions agree with TRBD2. The CDR3 consists of 15 residues. The germline V gene encodes CDR1 SGHKS and CDR2 YYEKEE (reference sequence). The V segment lost 4 bases and the J segment 4 bases; nucleotides outside the gene matches: 10. CDR3 nucleotide sequence: TGTGCCAGCAGCCCGTCCGGGGGGGCCGGTTACGAGCAGTACTTC. Translation gives CASSPSGGAGYEQYF.

The rearrangement uses TRBV2 and TRBJ1-1, with 9 bases identical to TRBD1. V was clipped by 8 bases and J by 1 base; unmatched bases: 8. Germline assignment: CDR1 SNHLY and CDR2 FYNNEI. The CDR3 has 15 residues. The CDR3 region is CASAPTGQGNTEAFF. In DNA form, the CDR3 reads TGTGCCAGCGCACCGACGGGACAGGGGAACACTGAAGCTTTCTTT.

The rearrangement uses TRBV15 and TRBJ2-7; D call uncertain. Between the trimmed V and J ends, which lost 0 bases and 2 bases, there was a span of 8 bases. The germline V gene encodes CDR1 LNHNV and CDR2 YYDKDF (reference sequence). The length of the CDR3 is 14 residues. CDR3 protein: CATSRDRQAYEQYF. Written as DNA, the CDR3 is TGTGCCACCAGCAGAGATCGTCAGGCCTACGAGCAGTACTTC. The full variable domain, rest sourced from reference TRBV15 and TRBJ2-7, is DAMVIQNPRYQVTQFGKPVTLSCSQTLNHNVMYWYQQKSSQAPKLLFHYYDKDFNNEADTPDNFQSRRPNTSFCFLDIRSPGLGDTAMYLCATSRDRQAYEQYFGPGTRLTVT.

The chain joins TRBV12-3 or TRBV12-4 to TRBJ1-1; the D gene is possibly TRBD1 (6 bases). Trimming stripped 6 bases from V and 4 bases from J, with 12 bases between. CDR3 length equals 13 residues. For the CDR3, the DNA is TGTGCCAGCAGGAAAAGGGGGGGCACTGAAGCTTTCTTT. Translation: CASRKRGGTEAFF.

The rearrangement joins TRBV5-8 to TRBJ2-1; D is perhaps TRBD1 (6 bases). The CDR3 covers 15 residues. Germline loops: CDR1 SGHTS, CDR2 YDEGEE. Trimming removed 6 bases from V and 0 bases from J, with 13 bases in between. Here the CDR3 DNA reads TGTGCCAGCACCAGGGGCACGATCTCCTACAATGAGCAGTTCTTC. It translates to CASTRGTISYNEQFF.

V gene TRBV5-1 combines with J gene TRBJ2-5; 9 bases map to TRBD2. Trimming at V came to 4 bases and at J to 5 bases, leaving 12 bases not matched to a gene. The CDR3 contains 16 residues. The germline V gene encodes CDR1 SGHRS and CDR2 YFSETQ. The CDR3 sequence: CASSTQAGGLGETQYF. The CDR3 region has the DNA TGCGCCAGCAGCACACAAGCGGGGGGCCTCGGTGAGACCCAGTACTTC.

The chain joins TRBV6-5 to TRBJ2-7; TRBD2 might be the D (6 bases). CDR1 MNHEY and CDR2 SVGAGI come from the germline V gene. The CDR3 is made up of 11 amino acids. The germline V and J ends were trimmed by 8 bases and 6 bases, with 11 bases remaining between them. CDR3 DNA: TGTGCCAGCGCAAAGGGAGGCGAGCAGTACTTC. Its translation is CASAKGGEQYF.

The chain couples TRBV29-1 to TRBJ1-2; D remains unclear. Deletions cut 7 bases from V and 0 bases from J, with 27 bases between. The CDR3 runs to 18 residues. Germline loops: CDR1 SQVTM, CDR2 ANQGSEA. The CDR3 region is CSARQREVSTLANYGYTF. In DNA, the CDR3 is TGCAGCGCTCGACAAAGGGAGGTATCTACGTTAGCTAACTATGGCTACACCTTC.

The chain employs TRBV5-4 and TRBJ1-4; D is unresolved. From germline, CDR1 is SGHNT and CDR2 YYREEE (reference sequence). The CDR3 has 15 amino acids. Trimming pared 4 bases from V and 0 bases from J, leaving 10 bases between. The CDR3 sequence is CASSISGATNEKLFF. The CDR3 DNA sequence: TGTGCCAGCAGCATAAGCGGTGCAACTAATGAAAAACTGTTTTTT.

The chain's CDR3 is CAEGDPSGNTIYF. CDR3 DNA: TGTGCCGAGGGGGACCCCTCTGGAAACACCATATATTTT. The V gene is TRBV28, the J gene TRBJ1-3; a possible D gene is TRBD1 (6 bases). CDR3 length equals 13 residues. The V gene lost 11 bases and the J gene lost 0 bases, with 11 bases spanning the gap. Germline V lookup: CDR1 MDHEN, CDR2 SYDVKM.